This passage covers 3 T cell receptor beta chains from one sample sequenced in a study of low-dose radiotherapy and immunotherapy resistance in tumors. TRAV and TRBV primers primed cDNA for both TCRalpha and TCRbeta. For amplifying TCRs, the PCR ran for approximately 21 cycles with Phusion, which was used together with a constant-region primer and the adapter on the V primers. TCRdb analysed the reads with MiXCR anew, one entry per CDR3 protein. The sample consists of about 12,000 distinct CDR3 sequences, about four fifths of them appearing once. These receptors were taken from a human donor with advanced metastatic prostate, ovarian, gallbladder or colorectal cancer (not recorded which). This table probably holds off-target reads from a library built for another chain.

J is TRBJ2-5 and V is TRBV4-2, with 8 bases identical to TRBD1. The CDR3 spans 19 residues. Germline CDR1 reads LGHNA; CDR2 reads YNFKEQ. J gave up 2 bases and V 1 base, and 15 bases lay outside the gene matches. In DNA form, the CDR3 reads TGTGCCAGCAGCCAAGGGCTTAGGACAGGGAGGCCCTTACAAGAGACCCAGTACTTC. It codes for CASSQGLRTGRPLQETQYF.

V and J are TRBV6-2 or TRBV6-3 and TRBJ1-1, with unresolved D. This CDR3 spans 12 amino acids. Germline CDR1 is MNHEY and CDR2 is SVGEGT. Trimming shortened V by 5 bases and J by 7 bases, and 11 bases separated the two germline ends. This chain's CDR3 is CASSPANREAFF. DNA of the CDR3: TGTGCCAGCAGTCCCGCCAATCGTGAAGCTTTCTTT.

The chain has TRBV20-1 and TRBJ2-1; 8 bases match TRBD2. Germline trimming cut 1 base from V and 0 bases from J; bases unmatched to any gene: 8. Germline V gene lookup returns CDR1 DFQATT and CDR2 SNEGSKA (reference sequence). The length of the CDR3 is 17 residues. CDR3 sequence: CSARGEERESSYNEQFF. The CDR3 DNA reads as TGCAGTGCTAGAGGGGAAGAGCGGGAGAGCTCCTACAATGAGCAGTTCTTC.